This TCR beta chain appears in the sequencing data of a study of cytomegalovirus exposure and HLA in healthy donors. Study overall: Earlier sequencing of around 190 million T cells yielded around 120 million unique TCR beta sequences. General study findings and limits: The number of N-insertions in an Asian-associated ancestry cluster was reportedly below the roughly 700-donor mean in a later analysis.

CDR1 and CDR2 (germline): SGHVS, FQNEAQ. The CDR3 is made up of 14 amino acids. The V end was cut by 4 bases, the J end by 3 bases, with 12 bases between. Points on this clone: Its specificity is unknown.

PCR employed 60 Vbeta and 13 Jbeta primers. Measured with immunoSEQ multiplex PCR; TCRdb has only the in-frame clones, and not every one. The table has a few hundred thousand clones, over 65% seen once. The receptor's source is a man aged 35 to 55 in good health and CMV-seronegative. Sequencing was performed on PBMCs. The chain combines TRBV7-8 with TRBJ1-1; unclear D gene. The CDR3 DNA is TGTGCCAGCAGCTACCGGTTCCAGGACACTGAAGCTTTCTTT. It codes for CASSYRFQDTEAFF.